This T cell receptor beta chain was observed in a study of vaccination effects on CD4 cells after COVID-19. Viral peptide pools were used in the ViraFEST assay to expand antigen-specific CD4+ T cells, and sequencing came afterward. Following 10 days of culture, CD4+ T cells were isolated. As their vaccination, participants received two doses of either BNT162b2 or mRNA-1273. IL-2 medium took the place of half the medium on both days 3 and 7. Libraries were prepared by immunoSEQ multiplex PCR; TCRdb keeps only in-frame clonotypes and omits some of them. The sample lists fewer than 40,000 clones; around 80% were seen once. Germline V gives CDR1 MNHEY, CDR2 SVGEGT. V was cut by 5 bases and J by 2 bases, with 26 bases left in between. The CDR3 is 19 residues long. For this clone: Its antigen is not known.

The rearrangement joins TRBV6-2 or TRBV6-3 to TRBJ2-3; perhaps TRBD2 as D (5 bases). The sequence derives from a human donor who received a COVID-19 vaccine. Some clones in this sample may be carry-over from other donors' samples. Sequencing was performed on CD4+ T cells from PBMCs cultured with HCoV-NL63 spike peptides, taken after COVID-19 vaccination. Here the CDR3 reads CASSQHEGSVKTTTDTQYF. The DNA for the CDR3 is TGTGCCAGCAGTCAACATGAGGGTTCGGTAAAGACCACCACAGATACGCAGTATTTT.